This T cell receptor (beta chain) was captured in a study of metastatic and nonmetastatic thyroid tumors. In the original workflow: Between-group CDR3 differences, defined by clinicopathological status, yielded a distant-metastasis classifier for papillary thyroid cancer. From the PCR reads, TCRdb re-called clones with MiXCR. TCRdb, rather than the study authors, made the V and J calls. The repertoire holds some 26,000 clones, with around 3.5% as singletons. Whole-study results and caveats: The reported finding was significantly higher TCR beta diversity in malignant thyroid tumors relative to benign nodules, in blood and tumor.

By share of the sample, this clone is medium-sized. Its antigen is not identified. The sample holds other DNA sequences that translate to the same CDR3. All patients were treatment-naive before thyroid surgery. Looked up from germline, CDR1 is MDHEN and CDR2 is SYDVKM. The CDR3 has 15 amino acids. The germline V and J ends were trimmed by 6 bases and 3 bases, with 18 bases remaining between them. The chain joins TRBV28 to TRBJ2-7; D is unresolved. Sequencing was carried out using blood. This clonotype was obtained from a male donor with papillary thyroid cancer or a benign thyroid nodule (not recorded which). Some clones in this sample may be carry-over from other donors' samples. The CDR3, as DNA: TGTGCCAGCAGCGGTCTTAGAGCCTCAGGCTACGAGCAGTACTTC. Translated, it gives CASSGLRASGYEQYF.